A single sample gave rise to the 32 T cell receptor beta chains below, sequenced in a study of blood T cell repertoires in COVID-19. TCRdb keeps only in-frame clones here, not all; method: immunoSEQ multiplex PCR. The repertoire consists of hundreds of thousands of clones, with approximately 83% occurring once and the leading ten covering 2% to 2.5%. The sample taken for sequencing was peripheral blood. These receptor sequences come from a woman aged 30 to 39 who had recovered from COVID-19.

V and J are TRBV12-5 and TRBJ1-5, with a possible D match to TRBD1 (5 bases). Trimming stripped 5 bases from V and 3 bases from J, with 17 bases between. Germline assignment: CDR1 LGHNT and CDR2 FRNRAP. CDR3 length: 16 residues. CDR3 protein: CASGRDSPTSNQPQHF. The CDR3 nucleotides are TGTGCTAGTGGTCGCGACAGCCCGACTTCCAATCAGCCCCAGCATTTT.

This clone was seen only once. The chain recombines TRBV6-2 or TRBV6-3 with TRBJ2-3; 7 bases fit TRBD1. The V and J ends lost 6 bases and 0 bases, in that order; junction bases with no gene match: 6. Germline V gene sequence: CDR1 MNHEY, CDR2 SVGEGT. CDR3 size: 15 residues. DNA of the CDR3: TGTGCCAGCAGCAAACAGGGGTCCAGCACAGATACGCAGTATTTT. This gives the protein CASSKQGSSTDTQYF.

About this clone itself: A single base separates this from a much larger clone, so it may be a read error. The chain links TRBV6-1 to TRBJ2-5; TRBD2 aligns across 10 bases. Germline-derived CDR1 and CDR2 are MNHNS and SASEGT. The CDR3 runs 15 residues. V lost 2 bases and J lost 2; bases outside the gene matches: 2. CDR3 protein: CASSELAGEQETQYF. CDR3 in DNA: TGTGCCAGCAGTGAACTAGCGGGGGAGCAAGAGACCCAGTACTTC.

This clone appeared a single time. The chain uses TRBV3-1 (or the pseudogene TRBV3-2) and TRBJ2-3; 8 nucleotides line up with TRBD2. In germline, CDR1 is LGHDT, CDR2 YNNKEL (reference sequence). The CDR3 contains 15 residues. The junction had 8 bases not matched to a gene; V was cut back by 4 bases and J by 5 bases. The CDR3 nucleotides read TGTGCCAGCAGCCCAGGGACTAGAGACGTAGATACGCAGTATTTT. Translated: CASSPGTRDVDTQYF.

This chain links TRBV5-1 with TRBJ2-7; 8 bases are shared with TRBD1. Unmatched junction bases numbered 7, after V lost 2 bases and J lost 3 bases. CDR1 and CDR2 from the germline V gene are SGHRS and YFSETQ. This CDR3 has 15 residues. The CDR3 nucleotides read TGCGCCAGCAGCTTACGAGCCGGGACAGGCTACGAGCAGTACTTC. It encodes CASSLRAGTGYEQYF.

The chain recombines TRBV5-5 with TRBJ2-1; TRBD1 might be the D (5 bases). The CDR3 is 14 residues long. CDR1 is SGHKS and CDR2 is YYEKEE in the germline V gene (reference sequence). Trimming took 0 bases from V and 8 from J, leaving 12 bases between them. The CDR3 nucleotides are TGTGCCAGCAGCTTGGGCCGACAGACGGATGAGCAGTTCTTC. As protein: CASSLGRQTDEQFF.

V gene TRBV19 combines with J gene TRBJ1-2, with 8 bases fitting TRBD1. V trimming: 5 bases; J trimming: 8 bases; junction bases outside the gene matches: 13. Looked up from germline, CDR1 is LNHDA and CDR2 is SQIVND (reference sequence). CDR3 length: 15 residues. In DNA, the CDR3 is TGTGCCAGTAGTTCAGGACAGGGTCGGCTTTTGGGCTACACCTTC. Protein product: CASSSGQGRLLGYTF.

This chain uses TRBV5-5 with TRBJ1-6; D not certain. There are 15 residues in the CDR3. Looked up from germline, CDR1 is SGHKS and CDR2 is YYEKEE (reference sequence). The V end lost 3 bases, the J end lost 10 bases, and 17 bases lay between the germline ends. The CDR3 coding sequence is TGTGCCAGCAGCTGGGATGGAAGTGAGGGATCACCCCTCCACTTT. Amino acids: CASSWDGSEGSPLHF.

The chain joins TRBV24-1 to TRBJ2-5, with 8 positions matching TRBD1. Germline V lookup: CDR1 KGHDR, CDR2 SFDVKD. The V and J ends lost 2 bases and 4 bases, in that order; junction bases with no gene match: 5. The CDR3 runs to 15 residues. The DNA of the CDR3 is TGTGCCACCAGTGATTCTCGGACAGGGACAGAGACCCAGTACTTC. Its protein is CATSDSRTGTETQYF.

This clone showed up just a few times. The V and J genes are TRBV4-2 and TRBJ1-4; D is uncertain. This CDR3 is 17 amino acids long. Trimming left V 0 bases short and J 2 bases short, with 13 bases between. The germline V gene has CDR1 LGHNA and CDR2 YNFKEQ. The CDR3 sequence: CASSQEMVWATNEKLFF. In DNA form, the CDR3 reads TGTGCCAGCAGCCAAGAAATGGTGTGGGCTACTAATGAAAAACTGTTTTTT.

A word on this clone: One end of the junction fails to match germline, which may point to a read error. The chain links TRBV19 to TRBJ1-1, with D tentatively TRBD1 (5 bases). There are 13 residues in the CDR3. The V gene's germline CDR1 is LNHDA and CDR2 SQIVND (reference sequence). DNA for the CDR3: TGTGCCAGTAGTATTCGGAGGGGAACTGTAGCTTTCTTT. Its protein is CASSIRRGTVAFF.

The chain joins TRBV30 to TRBJ2-2, with TRBD2 matching over 8 bases. Germline V gives CDR1 GTSNPN, CDR2 SVGIG (reference sequence). Trimming at V came to 0 bases and at J to 6 bases, leaving 6 bases not matched to a gene. The length of the CDR3 is 15 residues. The CDR3 region is CAWSVSGGAPGELFF. The DNA of the CDR3 is TGTGCCTGGAGTGTGTCGGGGGGGGCGCCCGGGGAGCTGTTTTTT.

The CDR3 sequence: CASSQLGGNQPQHF. DNA for the CDR3: TGTGCCAGCAGCCAATTAGGAGGGAATCAGCCCCAGCATTTT. The gene calls are TRBV14 and TRBJ1-5, with D hard to call. This CDR3 comprises 14 residues. The V end lost 2 bases, the J end lost 4 bases, and 9 bases lay between the germline ends. The V gene's germline CDR1 is SGHDN and CDR2 FVKESK.

This clone has just a few counts. The rearrangement links TRBV4-1 to TRBJ2-3; the match to TRBD1 covers 7 bases. Losses at the gene ends were 10 bases for V and 0 bases for J; bases not matched to a gene: 10. The length of the CDR3 is 15 residues. CDR1 and CDR2 (germline): MGHRA, YSYEKL. CDR3 DNA: TGCGCCACCGGGACAGTGGACACTAGCACAGATACGCAGTATTTT. This sequence encodes CATGTVDTSTDTQYF.

This chain connects TRBV29-1 to TRBJ1-3; 9 nucleotides line up with TRBD1. The CDR3 is 13 residues long. Trimming at V came to 3 bases and at J to 7 bases, leaving 4 bases not matched to a gene. Germline-derived CDR1 and CDR2 are SQVTM and ANQGSEA. The CDR3 reads CSVEGQGENTIYF. DNA of the CDR3: TGCAGCGTTGAGGGACAGGGAGAGAACACCATATATTTT.

The V call is TRBV4-1, the J call TRBJ2-2; D not certain. CDR3 length: 13 amino acids. V gave up 2 bases and J gave up 14 bases, with 15 bases separating them. The germline V gene has CDR1 MGHRA and CDR2 YSYEKL. CDR3 in DNA: TGCGCCAGCAGCCAACACCCCTCCGGGTTTCTGTTTTTT. Amino acids: CASSQHPSGFLFF.

The gene calls are TRBV3-1 (or the pseudogene TRBV3-2) and TRBJ1-4; D remains ambiguous. Trimming left V 1 base short and J 8 bases short, with 11 bases between. Germline CDR1 reads LGHDT; CDR2 reads YNNKEL (reference sequence). The CDR3 runs 14 residues. CDR3 residues: CASSQGAVKEKLFF. As DNA, the CDR3 is TGTGCCAGCAGCCAAGGGGCAGTAAAAGAAAAACTGTTTTTT.

As regards this clone: Other DNA sequences in this specimen translate into the identical CDR3. This chain's CDR3 is CASSFPTSGTDTQYF. The CDR3 DNA reads TGTGCCAGCAGCTTCCCGACTAGCGGTACAGATACGCAGTATTTT. The rearrangement uses TRBV7-9 and TRBJ2-3; 9 bases line up with TRBD2. CDR1 and CDR2 from the germline V gene are SEHNR and FQNEAQ (reference sequence). The CDR3 has 15 amino acids. V was clipped by 3 bases and J by 3 bases; unmatched bases: 4.

J is TRBJ1-6 and V is TRBV4-1; tentative D call: TRBD1 (6 bases). This CDR3 comprises 12 residues. Germline lookup yields CDR1 MGHRA and CDR2 YSYEKL. V was cut by 5 bases and J by 13 bases, with 12 bases left in between. This CDR3 reads CASSDPGAPLHF. The CDR3 nucleotides read TGCGCCAGCAGCGACCCAGGGGCCCCCCTCCACTTT.

The rearrangement uses TRBV5-6 and TRBJ2-7; D may be TRBD1 (6 bases). This CDR3 is built from 16 residues. Trimming left V 4 bases short and J 1 base short, with 18 bases between. Germline V CDR1 and CDR2: SGHDT, YYEEEE. The CDR3 region has the DNA TGTGCCAGCAGCCCCACCCTCCCAGGGGCATCCTACGAGCAGTACTTC. This gives the protein CASSPTLPGASYEQYF.

J is TRBJ1-2 and V is TRBV5-6; 7 bases map to TRBD1. The CDR3 is 12 residues long. Germline assignment: CDR1 SGHDT and CDR2 YYEEEE. The J segment lost 4 bases and the V segment lost 6 bases, leaving 3 bases of the junction unmatched. The CDR3 DNA is TGTGCCAGCAACACAGGGGTCTATGGCTACACCTTC. Encoded protein: CASNTGVYGYTF.

This chain links TRBV25-1 with TRBJ1-5; D might be TRBD1 (6 bases). Trimming left V 4 bases short and J 6 bases short, with 13 bases between. Germline CDR1 MGHDK, CDR2 SYGVNS. The length of the CDR3 is 14 residues. CDR3 protein: CASSAHREGQPQHF. Written as DNA, the CDR3 is TGTGCCAGCAGTGCCCACAGGGAAGGTCAGCCCCAGCATTTT.

This clone was recorded only once. This chain joins TRBV7-9 and TRBJ1-3; D uncertain. Germline V lookup: CDR1 SEHNR, CDR2 FQNEAQ (reference sequence). The CDR3 sequence is 14 residues long. The V end was cut by 5 bases, the J end by 9 bases, with 17 bases between. CDR3 bases: TGTGCCAGCAGCCCCAAGGACCGGGCGGGCACCATATATTTT. It encodes CASSPKDRAGTIYF.

Comments on this clone: The limits of the CDR3 on the DNA are not certain, so only TCRdb's listed CDR3 is given. This rearrangement joins TRBV6-2 or TRBV6-3 to TRBJ2-3; the table's D call TRBD2 went unverified against the DNA. Germline lookup yields CDR1 MNHEY and CDR2 SVGEGT. A total of 15 residues make up the CDR3, ends included. CDR3 loop: CASSSSTSRADTQYF.

The rearrangement uses TRBV19 and TRBJ1-2; tentatively, D is TRBD1 (6 bases). V was shortened by 1 base and J by 4 bases, with 7 bases between the two germline ends. The CDR3 runs to 13 residues. CDR1 and CDR2 (germline): LNHDA, SQIVND (reference sequence). The CDR3 sequence: CASSIGTVYGYTF. The DNA for the CDR3 is TGTGCCAGTAGTATAGGGACAGTCTATGGCTACACCTTC.

This clone showed up just once. This CDR3 reads CASSQDGSGRAGLETQYF. CDR3 DNA: TGCGCCAGCAGCCAAGATGGAAGCGGGAGGGCGGGTTTGGAGACCCAGTACTTC. The chain has TRBV4-1 and TRBJ2-5, with 10 bases aligning to TRBD2. CDR3 length equals 18 residues. The V and J ends lost 0 bases and 5 bases, in that order; junction bases with no gene match: 12. Germline-derived CDR1 and CDR2 are MGHRA and YSYEKL.

The sample holds one count of this clone. The J gene is TRBJ2-1, the V gene TRBV7-2, with unresolved D. The CDR3 length is 15 residues. Germline values: CDR1 SGHTA, CDR2 FQGNSA. Trimming removed 4 bases at V and 0 bases at J, with 10 bases between. The CDR3 protein is CASSWRTSSYNEQFF. The CDR3 DNA reads as TGTGCCAGCAGCTGGAGAACGAGCTCCTACAATGAGCAGTTCTTC.

The chain links TRBV3-1 (or the pseudogene TRBV3-2) to TRBJ2-7; perhaps TRBD1 as D (6 bases). CDR3 length equals 14 residues. Germline loops: CDR1 LGHDT, CDR2 YNNKEL (reference sequence). Trimming cost V 1 base and J 2 bases, with 9 bases left between them. Here the CDR3 reads CASSQAAGAYEQYF. CDR3 nucleotides: TGTGCCAGCAGCCAAGCGGCAGGGGCCTACGAGCAGTACTTC.

The CDR3 DNA sequence: TGTGCCAGCAGCCCAGGGCGGGGGCGGTCGGGAAACACCATATATTTT. Amino acids: CASSPGRGRSGNTIYF. The V gene is TRBV7-2, the J gene TRBJ1-3; tentatively, D is TRBD1 (6 bases). Trimming left V 5 bases short and J 4 bases short, with 18 bases between. Per germline, CDR1 SGHTA and CDR2 FQGNSA. This CDR3 is 16 amino acids long.

This clone was detected only once. J is TRBJ2-7 and V is TRBV5-8; possible D gene TRBD2, 5 bases. Per germline, CDR1 SGHTS and CDR2 YDEGEE. The CDR3 is 15 amino acids. The V end lost 6 bases, the J end lost 0 bases, and 16 bases lay between the germline ends. CDR3 region: CASTDPRASSYEQYF. In DNA form, the CDR3 reads TGTGCCAGCACCGACCCGAGGGCCTCCTCCTACGAGCAGTACTTC.

V gene TRBV19 combines with J gene TRBJ2-7; D is undetermined. The V gene lost 4 bases and the J gene lost 0 bases, with 10 bases spanning the gap. CDR1 LNHDA and CDR2 SQIVND come from the germline V gene (reference sequence). The CDR3 length is 14 residues. Written as DNA, the CDR3 is TGTGCCAGTAGTAAACAGAGAGACTCCTACGAGCAGTACTTC. This encodes CASSKQRDSYEQYF.

V is TRBV19 and J is TRBJ2-1; tentative D call: TRBD1 (6 bases). This CDR3 comprises 16 residues. Trimming removed 0 bases from V and 1 base from J, with 10 bases in between. Germline CDR1 reads LNHDA; CDR2 reads SQIVND (reference sequence). Written as DNA, the CDR3 is TGTGCCAGTAGTATAGATCAGGGGATATCCTACAATGAGCAGTTCTTC. Its translation is CASSIDQGISYNEQFF.